The 23 T cell receptor beta chains below all came from one sample that was sequenced in a study of blood T cell repertoires in COVID-19. Sequenced by immunoSEQ multiplex PCR; TCRdb stores in-frame clones only, minus some. The repertoire holds 65,000 or so clones, with more than 75% as singletons. Sequenced material: peripheral blood. These receptors originate from a man aged 60-69 years with acute or convalescent COVID-19.

This clone was observed a few times. The V and J genes are TRBV5-6 and TRBJ1-6, with 8 positions matching TRBD1. CDR3 length: 15 amino acids. Germline CDR1 reads SGHDT; CDR2 reads YYEEEE. The V and J ends lost 3 bases and 9 bases, in that order; junction bases with no gene match: 8. The CDR3: CASSYRGGGSSPLHF. The CDR3 nucleotides are TGTGCCAGCAGCTACAGGGGGGGAGGGAGTTCACCCCTCCACTTT.

The count of this clone is one. The gene calls are TRBV4-2 and TRBJ1-1, with D tentatively TRBD1 (6 bases). V lost 4 bases and J 0 bases, leaving 9 bases between the germline ends. CDR3 size: 14 residues. The germline gives CDR1 LGHNA, CDR2 YNFKEQ. This chain's CDR3 is CASSLDRLNTEAFF. In DNA form, the CDR3 reads TGTGCCAGCAGCCTTGACAGGTTGAACACTGAAGCTTTCTTT.

The chain is built from TRBV7-3 and TRBJ2-2, with TRBD2 as a possible D gene (6 bases). The CDR3 length is 15 residues. Trimming pared 4 bases from V and 2 bases from J, leaving 11 bases between. Germline V CDR1 and CDR2: SGHTA, FQGTGA. The chain's CDR3 is CASSSPEGNTGELFF. CDR3 DNA: TGTGCCAGCAGCTCCCCGGAGGGAAACACCGGGGAGCTGTTTTTT.

The CDR3 bases are TGTGCCAGTAGTCGAAACCCGGGGGACAGCTCTAACTATGGCTACACCTTC. Protein sequence: CASSRNPGDSSNYGYTF. This chain connects TRBV19 to TRBJ1-2, with 7 positions matching TRBD1. V lost 5 bases to trimming and J lost 0 bases; unmatched junction nucleotides: 12. The V gene's germline CDR1 is LNHDA and CDR2 SQIVND (reference sequence). The CDR3 length is 17 residues.

The chain couples TRBV3-1 (or the pseudogene TRBV3-2) to TRBJ1-1, with D unclear. Germline CDR1 and CDR2: LGHDT and YNNKEL (reference sequence). V gave up 4 bases and J gave up 4 bases, with 25 bases separating them. This CDR3 spans 18 amino acids. CDR3 nucleotides: TGTGCCAGCAGCCGAACATCGCCTGTCGGGGTTCCCCTCACTGAAGCTTTCTTT. This translates into CASSRTSPVGVPLTEAFF.

This chain joins TRBV29-1 and TRBJ1-2, with D maybe TRBD1 (6 bases). The CDR3 contains 13 residues. Trimming shortened V by 4 bases and J by 2 bases, and 11 bases separated the two germline ends. Germline V gene data show CDR1 as SQVTM and CDR2 as ANQGSEA. CDR3 sequence (DNA): TGCAGCGTTGCACGACAGGTCAACTATGGCTACACCTTC. As protein: CSVARQVNYGYTF.

The chain employs TRBV14 and TRBJ2-3; 7 bases align to TRBD2. CDR1 and CDR2 from the germline V gene are SGHDN and FVKESK. V was pared by 1 base and J by 3 bases, with 10 bases of the junction left unmatched. The CDR3 is 17 amino acids. Here the CDR3 reads CASSQGTLWRGTDTQYF. CDR3 coding DNA: TGTGCCAGCAGCCAAGGGACCTTATGGCGGGGGACAGATACGCAGTATTTT.

The chain employs TRBV7-9 and TRBJ1-3; 10 nucleotides line up with TRBD1. Looked up from germline, CDR1 is SEHNR and CDR2 is FQNEAQ (reference sequence). V shed 6 bases and J 4 bases; nucleotides not matched to a gene: 6. The CDR3 spans 15 residues. The chain's CDR3 is CASSSGTGVGNTIYF. The CDR3 DNA sequence: TGTGCCAGCAGTTCCGGGACAGGGGTAGGAAACACCATATATTTT.

V gene TRBV14 combines with J gene TRBJ1-2; TRBD1 matches at 9 bases. Germline CDR1 reads SGHDN; CDR2 reads FVKESK. Trimming took 3 bases from V and 8 from J; bases not matched to a gene: 10. The CDR3 covers 15 residues. The CDR3 sequence: CASSQITGGFEGYTF. CDR3 nucleotides: TGTGCCAGCAGCCAGATAACAGGGGGCTTTGAGGGCTACACCTTC.

This chain connects TRBV24-1 to TRBJ1-2, with no clear D. The germline V gene encodes CDR1 KGHDR and CDR2 SFDVKD. Deletions cut 3 bases from V and 8 bases from J, with 15 bases between. This CDR3 has 14 residues. CDR3 region: CATSDTSWAGGYTF. The DNA of the CDR3 is TGTGCCACCAGTGATACTTCCTGGGCGGGGGGCTACACCTTC.

The V gene is TRBV11-2, the J gene TRBJ1-2, with D possibly TRBD1 on 6 matching bases. This CDR3 spans 16 amino acids. Trimming cost V 5 bases and J 2 bases, with 18 bases left between them. In germline, CDR1 is SGHAT, CDR2 FQNNGV. CDR3 loop: CASSPTGQFSNYGYTF. CDR3 DNA sequence: TGTGCCAGCAGCCCAACCGGACAGTTTTCCAACTATGGCTACACCTTC. The full variable domain, rest sourced from reference TRBV11-2 and TRBJ1-2, is EAGVAQSPRYKIIEKRQSVAFWCNPISGHATLYWYQQILGQGPKLLIQFQNNGVVDDSQLPKDRFSAERLKGVDSTLKIQPAKLEDSAVYLCASSPTGQFSNYGYTFGSGTRLTVV.

This rearrangement joins TRBV27 to TRBJ2-5; D is perhaps TRBD2 (5 bases). There are 14 residues in the CDR3. Germline CDR1 MNHEY, CDR2 SMNVEV (reference sequence). Trimming took off 3 bases at V and 7 bases at J, with 15 bases between the two ends. Here the CDR3 reads CASSFGQVLATQYF. The CDR3 coding sequence is TGTGCCAGCAGTTTTGGGCAGGTCCTAGCGACCCAGTACTTC.

A note on this clone: The conserved phenylalanine or tryptophan normally closing the CDR3 is absent here, so this likely arose from a read error. The chain employs TRBV7-2 and TRBJ1-2; TRBD1 matches at 7 bases. The V gene end was trimmed by 4 bases and the J gene end by 7 bases; junction bases not matched to a gene: 9. CDR1 and CDR2 (germline): SGHTA, FQGNSA. The CDR3 contains 14 residues. The CDR3 reads CASSSRGGGTGYTL. The CDR3 DNA sequence: TGTGCCAGCAGCTCCCGAGGAGGGGGCACTGGCTACACCCTC.

The chain recombines TRBV6-1 with TRBJ1-5; the D gene is possibly TRBD1 (6 bases). Germline V gene lookup returns CDR1 MNHNS and CDR2 SASEGT. The CDR3 runs 17 residues. V lost 2 bases and J 3 bases, leaving 17 bases between the germline ends. CDR3: CASSENGAGAINQPQHF. The CDR3 coding sequence is TGTGCCAGCAGTGAAAACGGGGCAGGGGCAATCAATCAGCCCCAGCATTTT.

This clone was counted a few times. This chain joins TRBV6-5 and TRBJ1-2; D perhaps matches TRBD1 (6 bases). V was pared by 8 bases and J by 1 base, with 8 bases between. The V gene's germline CDR1 is MNHEY and CDR2 SVGAGI. The CDR3 runs to 12 residues. The CDR3 spells CASEGDNYGYTF. The DNA for the CDR3 is TGTGCCAGCGAGGGGGATAACTATGGCTACACCTTC.

The rearrangement joins TRBV27 to TRBJ1-5; a weak D match, TRBD1 (5 bases). V dropped 3 bases and J dropped 0 bases, with 12 bases sitting between them. The germline V gene encodes CDR1 MNHEY and CDR2 SMNVEV (reference sequence). This CDR3 contains 16 residues. CDR3 sequence: CASSFGGVDSNQPQHF. CDR3 DNA: TGTGCCAGCAGTTTCGGAGGGGTGGATAGCAATCAGCCCCAGCATTTT.

The V call is TRBV4-1, the J call TRBJ1-4; perhaps TRBD1 as D (5 bases). The CDR3 runs 17 residues. With 0 bases removed from V and 8 bases from J, the gap between germline ends came to 19 bases. CDR1 is MGHRA, CDR2 YSYEKL, per germline. The CDR3 here is CASSQETRQFTDEKLFF. The DNA of the CDR3 is TGCGCCAGCAGCCAAGAAACCCGACAGTTTACGGACGAAAAACTGTTTTTT.

The rearrangement uses TRBV6-5 and TRBJ2-3; D possibly corresponds to TRBD1 (5 bases). This CDR3 contains 14 residues. V gave up 5 bases and J gave up 2 bases, with 11 bases separating them. Germline V gene lookup returns CDR1 MNHEY and CDR2 SVGAGI. The CDR3 is CASSRQLFTDTQYF. The CDR3 DNA reads TGTGCCAGCAGTAGACAGTTATTCACAGATACGCAGTATTTT.

About this clone: This CDR3 is also generated by other DNA sequences in the sample. The chain has TRBV6-5 and TRBJ1-3; tentative D call: TRBD1 (6 bases). The CDR3 sequence is 13 residues long. Germline V gene sequence: CDR1 MNHEY, CDR2 SVGAGI. Trimming took 6 bases from V and 4 from J, leaving 10 bases between them. The CDR3 sequence: CASRAGAGNTIYF. For the CDR3, the DNA is TGTGCCAGCAGGGCAGGGGCAGGAAACACCATATATTTT.

The V gene is TRBV29-1, the J gene TRBJ1-4; possibly TRBD1 for D (5 bases). Deletions cut 5 bases from V and 5 bases from J, with 15 bases between. CDR1 SQVTM and CDR2 ANQGSEA come from the germline V gene. The CDR3 runs 14 residues. CDR3 loop: CSVSTGPSNEKLFF. The CDR3 coding sequence is TGCAGCGTTTCCACAGGTCCTTCGAATGAAAAACTGTTTTTT.

The V call is TRBV14, the J call TRBJ2-3, with D possibly matching TRBD1 (6 bases). The CDR3 runs 19 residues. The germline CDR1 and CDR2 sequences are SGHDN and FVKESK. The germline V and J ends were trimmed by 3 bases and 2 bases, with 24 bases remaining between them. CDR3 coding DNA: TGTGCCAGCAGCCACAGGGGTCGATCTACGAACCTTCCCACAGATACGCAGTATTTT. Translated, it gives CASSHRGRSTNLPTDTQYF. The whole variable domain, remainder taken from reference TRBV14 and TRBJ2-3, is EAGVTQFPSHSVIEKGQTVTLRCDPISGHDNLYWYRRVMGKEIKFLLHFVKESKQDESGMPNNRFLAERTGGTYSTLKVQPAELEDSGVYFCASSHRGRSTNLPTDTQYFGPGTRLTVL.

The J gene is TRBJ1-2, the V gene TRBV18; D is unclear. The CDR3 runs to 17 residues. Trimming removed 3 bases at V and 3 bases at J, with 20 bases between. Germline-derived CDR1 and CDR2 are KGHSH and LQKENI. CDR3 coding DNA: TGTGCCAGCTCACCCCGCCTGACTCCCGAGTTACACTATGGCTACACCTTC. It yields the protein CASSPRLTPELHYGYTF.

CDR3 coding DNA: TGTGCCAGCCGCCTTATAGCAAACGGGGAGCTGTTTTTT. It is translated as CASRLIANGELFF. The chain couples TRBV2 to TRBJ2-2; the D is unclear. The CDR3 has 13 amino acids. The germline V gene has CDR1 SNHLY and CDR2 FYNNEI. Trimming left V 8 bases short and J 7 bases short, with 14 bases between.